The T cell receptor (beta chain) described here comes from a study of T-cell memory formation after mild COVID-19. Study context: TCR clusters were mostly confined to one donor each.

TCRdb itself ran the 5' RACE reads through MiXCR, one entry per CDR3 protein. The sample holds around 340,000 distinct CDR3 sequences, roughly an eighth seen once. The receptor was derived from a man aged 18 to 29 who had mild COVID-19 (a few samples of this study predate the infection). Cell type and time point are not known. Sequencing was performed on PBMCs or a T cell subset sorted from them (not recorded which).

CDR3 nucleotides: TGTGCCACTTGGGCTAGCAGCACCTACGAGCAGTACGTC. Amino acids: CATWASSTYEQYV. The J gene is TRBJ2-7, the V gene TRBV6-2 or TRBV6-3; TRBD2 might be the D (5 bases). V lost 10 bases and J 2 bases, leaving 15 bases between the germline ends. This CDR3 is built from 13 residues. The germline V gene encodes CDR1 MNHEY and CDR2 SVGEGT.